The T cell receptor (beta chain) described here comes from a study of identical twins' blood T cells. CDR3 length: 15 amino acids. The V gene's germline CDR1 is ENHRY and CDR2 SYGVKD. Concerning this clonotype itself: The antigen is undetermined. With a much larger clone just one base away, this may be a read error.

Whole-study results and caveats: Mainly, cloneset size products determined shared clonotypes, twins included.

Per the original data handling: Each donor had about 95,000 to nearly 550,000 clonotypes. In TCRdb, the 5' RACE reads were re-called with MiXCR into one record per CDR3 protein. These V and J calls originate from TCRdb's pipeline instead of the authors' own analysis. The sample records fewer than 450,000 distinct CDR3 sequences, over 25% being singletons. The genes are TRBV10-3 and TRBJ1-2; tentatively, D is TRBD1 (5 bases). The sequenced sample consisted of PBMCs. The source of this sequence is a woman aged 18 to 55 in good health. The CDR3 spells CAISESGRANYGYIF. CDR3 sequence (DNA): TGTGCCATCAGTGAGTCGGGCAGGGCTAACTATGGCTACATCTTC.